The 19 T cell receptor beta chains presented below share a single source sample, sequenced in a study of T cell responses to AZD1222 COVID-19 vaccine. Here immunoSEQ multiplex PCR was the method, and the copy in TCRdb shows in-frame clones only, minus some. The sample contains roughly 100,000 clones, 91% of which appear only once. Sequenced here: peripheral blood, sampled on day 0 of AZD1222 vaccination. The receptors were sampled from an adult in good health.

The rearrangement uses TRBV28 and TRBJ1-2; D is unresolved. Germline loops: CDR1 MDHEN, CDR2 SYDVKM. Trimming cost V 6 bases and J 8 bases, with 25 bases left between them. The CDR3 consists of 16 residues. CDR3 amino acids: CASSPPGIRAFGGYTF. CDR3 in DNA: TGTGCCAGCAGCCCACCCGGGATTAGAGCTTTTGGGGGCTACACCTTC.

V usage is TRBV25-1 and J usage is TRBJ1-5, with D unclear. From germline, CDR1 is MGHDK and CDR2 SYGVNS. The V end lost 1 base, the J end lost 1 base, and 8 bases lay between the germline ends. The CDR3 is 15 residues long. The chain's CDR3 is CASSESRQSNQPQHF. The DNA for the CDR3 is TGTGCCAGCAGTGAATCTCGGCAGAGCAATCAGCCCCAGCATTTT.

J is TRBJ2-7 and V is TRBV7-6; D remains unclear. V dropped 1 base and J dropped 6 bases, with 10 bases sitting between them. Germline V gives CDR1 SGHVS, CDR2 FNYEAQ. The CDR3 spans 13 residues. CDR3 coding DNA: TGTGCCAGCAGCTTAGTCCTAGTCTCCGAGCAGTACTTC. Translation: CASSLVLVSEQYF.

The rearrangement links TRBV18 to TRBJ2-4; TRBD2 might be the D (6 bases). Germline V gives CDR1 KGHSH, CDR2 LQKENI. Trimming left V 3 bases short and J 6 bases short, with 21 bases between. This CDR3 region has 17 residues. Here the CDR3 reads CASSPNFGGGTVNIQYF. The CDR3 DNA reads TGTGCCAGCTCACCTAATTTCGGGGGAGGAACGGTAAACATTCAGTACTTC.

The chain couples TRBV12-3 or TRBV12-4 to TRBJ1-1; D is ambiguous. This CDR3 has 12 amino acids. Trimming stripped 4 bases from V and 0 bases from J, with 3 bases between. The CDR3, as DNA: TGTGCCAGCAGTTACATGAACACTGAAGCTTTCTTT. The encoded protein is CASSYMNTEAFF.

This clone was detected a few times. This specimen includes other DNA sequences encoding the same CDR3. The rearrangement joins TRBV28 to TRBJ2-5; no definite D call. Trimming removed 2 bases at V and 3 bases at J, with 4 bases between. Looked up from germline, CDR1 is MDHEN and CDR2 is SYDVKM. The CDR3 contains 12 residues. The CDR3 is CASSLQEETQYF. The CDR3 DNA reads TGTGCCAGCAGTTTACAGGAAGAGACCCAGTACTTC. The whole variable domain, remainder taken from reference TRBV28 and TRBJ2-5, is DVKVTQSSRYLVKRTGEKVFLECVQDMDHENMFWYRQDPGLGLRLIYFSYDVKMKEKGDIPEGYSVSREKKERFSLILESASTNQTSMYLCASSLQEETQYFGPGTRLLVL.

The chain links TRBV27 to TRBJ1-4; D might be TRBD1 (6 bases). Trimming removed 2 bases from V and 7 bases from J, with 14 bases in between. CDR1 is MNHEY, CDR2 SMNVEV, per germline (reference sequence). The CDR3 loop spans 15 amino acids. The CDR3 DNA follows: TGTGCCAGCAGTTTAATGGGGGCTAACGTTGAAAAACTGTTTTTT. Amino acids: CASSLMGANVEKLFF.

The V and J genes are TRBV19 and TRBJ1-5, with D unclear. CDR3 length: 17 residues. Per germline, CDR1 LNHDA and CDR2 SQIVND (reference sequence). The V and J ends lost 0 bases and 5 bases respectively, with 17 bases between them. For the CDR3, the DNA is TGTGCCAGTAGTATAGATCCGTGGAGGGATAGGGATCAGCCCCAGCATTTT. It encodes CASSIDPWRDRDQPQHF.

This clone was seen a single time. The chain uses TRBV6-5 and TRBJ2-3; D is undetermined. V was trimmed by 6 bases and J by 3 bases, leaving 13 bases between them. Germline-derived CDR1 and CDR2 are MNHEY and SVGAGI. The CDR3 is 14 residues long. The CDR3 is CASSYDSFTDTQYF. For the CDR3, the DNA is TGTGCCAGCAGCTACGATAGCTTTACAGATACGCAGTATTTT.

V is TRBV28 and J is TRBJ2-6; D not certain. CDR1 MDHEN and CDR2 SYDVKM come from the germline V gene. The length of the CDR3 is 14 residues. V lost 4 bases and J 2 bases, leaving 6 bases between the germline ends. The CDR3 DNA follows: TGTGCCAGCAGTTCCGGGCCTGGGGCCAACGTCCTGACTTTC. This sequence encodes CASSSGPGANVLTF.

This chain connects TRBV5-6 to TRBJ1-1; tentatively, D is TRBD1 (6 bases). CDR1 is SGHDT, CDR2 YYEEEE, per germline. The CDR3 contains 14 residues. V lost 4 bases, J lost 1 base, and 11 bases lay in between. The CDR3 region has the DNA TGTGCCAGCAGCACAGGGTTAGGGAACACTGAAGCTTTCTTT. The encoded protein is CASSTGLGNTEAFF.

CDR3 bases: TGTGCCAGCACCCTAAGGGGGGTTGAGACCCAGTACTTC. It yields the protein CASTLRGVETQYF. This chain connects TRBV3-1 (or the pseudogene TRBV3-2) to TRBJ2-5; D tentatively reads TRBD1 or TRBD2 (6 bases each). The CDR3 loop spans 13 amino acids. The germline V gene encodes CDR1 LGHDT and CDR2 YNNKEL (reference sequence). V lost 7 bases and J 5 bases, leaving 14 bases between the germline ends.

The chain uses TRBV4-2 and TRBJ2-1, with a possible D match to TRBD2 (7 bases). Trimming shortened V by 5 bases and J by 4 bases, and 21 bases separated the two germline ends. Per germline, CDR1 LGHNA and CDR2 YNFKEQ. The CDR3 consists of 17 residues. The chain's CDR3 is CASSSFSGGARYNEQFF. CDR3 nucleotide sequence: TGTGCCAGCAGCTCATTCTCGGGGGGCGCAAGGTACAATGAGCAGTTCTTC.

This clone was detected only once. The chain carries TRBV3-1 (or the pseudogene TRBV3-2) and TRBJ1-1; the D is unclear. Germline assignment: CDR1 LGHDT and CDR2 YNNKEL (reference sequence). V was clipped by 0 bases and J by 0 bases, with 11 bases between them. The CDR3 is 16 amino acids. The CDR3 protein is CASSQDVATLNTEAFF. In DNA form, the CDR3 reads TGTGCCAGCAGCCAAGACGTGGCAACCCTGAACACTGAAGCTTTCTTT.

The chain carries TRBV28 and TRBJ2-5; 7 bases fit TRBD1. There are 14 residues in the CDR3. In germline, CDR1 is MDHEN, CDR2 SYDVKM. Losses at the gene ends were 8 bases for V and 2 bases for J; bases not matched to a gene: 8. CDR3 DNA sequence: TGTGCCAGCTCCCTAGGGGGACAGCAAGAGACCCAGTACTTC. Protein product: CASSLGGQQETQYF.

This rearrangement joins TRBV28 to TRBJ2-1, with a possible D match to TRBD2 (5 bases). CDR3 length: 14 amino acids. The V gene's germline CDR1 is MDHEN and CDR2 SYDVKM. V was shortened by 3 bases and J by 2 bases, with 8 bases between the two germline ends. CDR3 DNA: TGTGCCAGCAGTTTCGGAGCGGCCTACAATGAGCAGTTCTTC. This sequence encodes CASSFGAAYNEQFF. Together with reference TRBV28 and TRBJ2-1, the CDR3 gives the full variable domain: DVKVTQSSRYLVKRTGEKVFLECVQDMDHENMFWYRQDPGLGLRLIYFSYDVKMKEKGDIPEGYSVSREKKERFSLILESASTNQTSMYLCASSFGAAYNEQFFGPGTRLTVL.

CDR3 in amino acids: CAISEGSGTPSYEQYF. CDR3 sequence (DNA): TGTGCCATCAGTGAGGGTAGCGGGACTCCCTCCTACGAGCAGTACTTC. The chain has TRBV10-3 and TRBJ2-7; 8 bases align to TRBD2. There are 16 residues in the CDR3. The V gene end was trimmed by 2 bases and the J gene end by 0 bases; junction bases not matched to a gene: 6. The germline V gene has CDR1 ENHRY and CDR2 SYGVKD.

The chain employs TRBV7-2 and TRBJ2-5, with D perhaps matching TRBD1 (5 bases). The CDR3 consists of 15 residues. Trimming took off 5 bases at V and 5 bases at J, with 18 bases between the two ends. Germline assignment: CDR1 SGHTA and CDR2 FQGNSA. CDR3 in DNA: TGTGCCAGCAGCCCCCAGATAGGGGTTCGGGAGACCCAGTACTTC. This sequence encodes CASSPQIGVRETQYF. Drawing the rest from reference TRBV7-2 and TRBJ2-5, the complete variable domain is GAGVSQSPSNKVTEKGKDVELRCDPISGHTALYWYRQSLGQGLEFLIYFQGNSAPDKSGLPSDRFSAERTGGSVSTLTIQRTQQEDSAVYLCASSPQIGVRETQYFGPGTRLLVL.

The gene calls are TRBV7-7 and TRBJ2-2; possibly TRBD1 for D (6 bases). V lost 3 bases, J lost 3 bases, and 8 bases lay in between. Germline CDR1 is SSHAT and CDR2 is FNYEAQ (reference sequence). This CDR3 has 14 residues. The CDR3 nucleotides read TGTGCCAGCAGCTTTGGACAGCACACCGGGGAGCTGTTTTTT. It encodes CASSFGQHTGELFF.